This record looks at one TCR beta chain sequence and its context. This clone was counted a single time. What this receptor recognizes is not known. Within one base of it there is no much larger clone, and no base qualities were kept. The source of the sample is a study of shared clonotypes between healthy human individuals (TCRdb year 2020). With regard to the full study: Two women and a few men aged 18 to 49 years were included in the cohort. For each donor, CD4 naive and CD4 memory were each run on three plates, CD8 naive on two plates, and CD8 memory on one plate. To estimate repertoire size and how much clonotypes are shared between individuals, the study performed deep sequencing of blood TCR repertoires from roughly five healthy adults. To increase sequencing depth and limit assay-specific biases, TCR repertoire library preparation and sequencing were carried out by different laboratories using diverse techniques. Leukapheresis yielded between about 0.85 and 10 billion PBMCs per donor.

The donors were healthy, HIV-negative adults who had no recently reported acute infections or vaccinations. All donors were Caucasian adults living in Nashville, Tennessee, USA. CD4+ T cells were enriched through magnetic negative selection, after which naive cells were positively selected on CD45RA and the remaining negative fraction served as the memory subset. After blood collection by leukapheresis, PBMCs were isolated using Ficoll-Histopaque density gradient centrifugation and then cryopreserved in the vapor phase of liquid nitrogen. Analytical flow cytometry was used to check the purity and quantity of every magnetically sorted T cell population. Each sorted fraction had its genomic DNA isolated and then quantified by UV absorbance on a Nanodrop 2000c. Trimming takes 3 bases from V and 3 bases from J, and the germline ends sit 22 bases apart. The germline V gene (reference sequence) provides CDR1 SGHKS and CDR2 YYEKEE. The cysteine opens and the phenylalanine closes a CDR3 of 18 amino acids. The read is trimmed to its CDR3 DNA, 54 bases read in frame from base 1.

Using the deep immunoSEQ assay, TCR CDR3 regions were amplified from genomic DNA by multiplex PCR. Extracted genomic DNA from each cell subset was spread evenly across all wells of several immunoSEQ 96-well plates, with each plate serving as a replicate. For sorted subsets, each replicate PCR was loaded with approximately 200 ng genomic DNA, equivalent to some 31,000 T cell genomes. The purified libraries were quantified using a Qubit 3.0 fluorometer, sized with a Bioanalyzer 2100, and then quantified again using the KAPA Library Quantification kit. Every immunoSEQ 96-well plate was sequenced on a separate single-read 150-cycle Illumina NextSeq 550 flow cell. In the paper's pipeline: Because only junctional sequences without quality scores were contained in the immunoSEQ output, filtering matching that applied to full-length reads could not be performed. Sequences were annotated with PyIR, a Python wrapper for IgBLAST v1.9, and V/J genes and CDR3 were assigned using IMGT germline references. Reads were filtered out if the reads had weak V/J assignments (E-value above 1e-6), no CDR3, stop codons, out-of-frame junctions, or ambiguous translated residues. A V3J clonotype was defined by an identical inferred V gene, J gene, and CDR3 amino acid sequence. Percentage overlap between repertoires was calculated by dividing the number of shared unique clonotypes by the size of the smaller repertoire. Repertoire richness was assessed with RTK rarefaction, the Chao1 estimator, and Recon v2.1 estimates of unobserved clonotypes. Generation probabilities for all TCRbeta clonotypes obtained by the gDNA method from several donors were computed using OLGA. TCRdb limited this immuneACCESS table to in-frame rearrangements with V and J called. A share of clones is missing; checked studies link under half to unresolved V genes, and the rest is unexplained. From that table come the V and J calls and clone size; the DNA was used to work out D and trimming. Within this sample are about 1,500,000 clones, with over 95% of them counted one time only. The ten largest account for approximately 1.2% of the sample.

The study at large found these results: Based on pairwise subsampling, the degree of clonotype sharing among donors was expected to be affected by sequencing depth. Sampling was restricted to blood, and TCR repertoires in tissue are likely to differ from TCR repertoires in blood. Clonotypes shared by all four sorted-subset donors showed higher generation probabilities than non-shared clonotypes. Naive subsets generally had larger estimated clonotype richness than memory subsets. When a few donors were compared, the shared fraction of clonotypes was about 5% for naive CD4, 3.5% for naive CD8, about 2.5% for memory CD4, and roughly 0.43% for memory CD8. The genetic and exposure-history diversity represented was limited by the small number of donors. Rarefaction of sorted-subset datasets indicated incomplete sequencing despite the large sequencing depth.

The sample was naive CD4+ T cells sorted from blood. The sample's cell subset or site, from its label and the paper: CD45RA+ positively selected. The V and J segments used are TRBV5-5 and TRBJ2-1; 6 matching bases give a weak D call of TRBD2. The receptor was derived from a man between 25 and 39 years old in good health. The CDR3 region: CASSSRSSHGSVYNEQFF. In nucleotide form, the sequence is TGTGCCAGCAGCTCCCGATCCAGCCACGGGAGTGTCTACAATGAGCAGTTCTTC.